The 27 T cell receptor beta chains listed next were all sequenced from one sample in a study of PD-1 blockade in classical Hodgkin lymphoma. Assay: immunoSEQ multiplex PCR; the TCRdb copy retains only in-frame clones and omits some. The table records roughly 61,000 clones, 75% to 95% of them present only once. Every patient had relapsed following autologous stem cell transplantation, and cohorts differed in brentuximab vedotin exposure. The source was peripheral blood mononuclear cells (PBMCs), collected before the second cycle of nivolumab. These receptors originate from a human donor with classical Hodgkin lymphoma.

The chain is built from TRBV27 and TRBJ2-1; TRBD2 agrees at 7 bases. The V segment lost 3 bases and the J segment 6 bases; nucleotides outside the gene matches: 14. CDR3 length: 17 residues. CDR1 is MNHEY, CDR2 SMNVEV, per germline (reference sequence). The chain's CDR3 is CASSFLRLRRESNEQFF. CDR3 DNA sequence: TGTGCCAGCAGTTTTCTAAGACTACGGCGGGAGAGCAATGAGCAGTTCTTC.

This clone was detected once. The rearrangement joins TRBV19 to TRBJ2-1; D tentatively reads TRBD1 or TRBD2 (5 bases each). V was shortened by 3 bases and J by 3 bases, with 12 bases between the two germline ends. The CDR3 has 15 amino acids. CDR1 and CDR2 from the germline V gene are LNHDA and SQIVND (reference sequence). The DNA for the CDR3 is TGTGCCAGTAGTATTGGGGGAGCTGGCTACAATGAGCAGTTCTTC. Residues: CASSIGGAGYNEQFF.

The CDR3 loop reads CASRSDSSDTQYF. The CDR3 nucleotides read TGTGCCAGCAGGTCGGACTCCTCTGATACGCAGTATTTT. The chain uses TRBV27 and TRBJ2-3; a possible D gene is TRBD2 (5 bases). The CDR3 has 13 residues. The V end was cut by 6 bases, the J end by 6 bases, with 13 bases between. Germline CDR1 and CDR2: MNHEY and SMNVEV (reference sequence).

The rearrangement links TRBV2 to TRBJ2-1; TRBD2 is a possible D gene (5 bases). Looked up from germline, CDR1 is SNHLY and CDR2 is FYNNEI. The ends were cut back, 6 bases at V and 4 bases at J, with 16 bases in the middle. The CDR3 is made up of 15 amino acids. CDR3 in amino acids: CASSSGRTGYNEQFF. The CDR3 DNA reads as TGTGCCAGCAGCAGCGGACGCACGGGATACAATGAGCAGTTCTTC.

The V gene is TRBV21-1, the J gene TRBJ2-5; the table's D call TRBD1 went unverified against the DNA. TRBV21-1 is flagged as a pseudogene. The CDR3 extends over 15 amino acids. The CDR3: CASRKAQGAGETQYF. The CDR3 nucleotides are TGTGCCAGCAGGAAAGCGCAGGGGGCCGGTGAGACCCAGTACTTC.

The chain couples TRBV9 to TRBJ2-7, with D possibly being TRBD1 (5 bases). In germline, CDR1 is SGDLS, CDR2 YYNGEE. Trimming took 0 bases from V and 4 from J, leaving 14 bases between them. The CDR3 spans 15 residues. The CDR3 region has the DNA TGTGCCAGCAGCGTAGAGGCAGGGTATCTGTACGAGCAGTACTTC. This sequence encodes CASSVEAGYLYEQYF.

This clone was counted a single time. At one end, the junction sequence differs from germline, possibly due to a read error. V and J are TRBV6-5 and TRBJ1-1; D remains ambiguous. The CDR3 totals 12 residues. Germline V gene data show CDR1 as MNHEY and CDR2 as SVGAGI. The DNA of the CDR3 is TGCTCCTCTCGGCTGAGTGACACTGAAGCTTTCTTT. Residues: CSSRLSDTEAFF.

The gene calls are TRBV2 and TRBJ1-1; perhaps TRBD1 as D (5 bases). The CDR3 spans 16 residues. Germline V gives CDR1 SNHLY, CDR2 FYNNEI. V was cut by 1 base and J by 0 bases, with 12 bases left in between. The CDR3 sequence: CASSEGRGGMNTEAFF. CDR3 nucleotide sequence: TGTGCCAGCAGTGAAGGTCGCGGGGGGATGAACACTGAAGCTTTCTTT.

The CDR3 is CASSVGGLLTGNEQYF. In nucleotides, the CDR3 is TGTGCCAGCAGCGTAGGTGGTTTGTTGACAGGGAACGAGCAGTACTTC. The V gene is TRBV9, the J gene TRBJ2-7; TRBD1 aligns across 7 bases. With V trimmed by 0 bases and J by 5 bases, 11 bases remained unmatched. The CDR3 is 16 amino acids. CDR1 and CDR2 (germline): SGDLS, YYNGEE.

The chain joins TRBV9 to TRBJ2-1; the match to TRBD2 covers 7 bases. This CDR3 is 17 amino acids long. V lost 0 bases and J lost 2; bases outside the gene matches: 8. Germline assignment: CDR1 SGDLS and CDR2 YYNGEE. Here the CDR3 DNA reads TGTGCCAGCAGCGTAGAAGCGGGGCGGGGAACCTACAATGAGCAGTTCTTC. It codes for CASSVEAGRGTYNEQFF. Full variable domain (outside the CDR3, taken from reference TRBV9 and TRBJ2-1): DSGVTQTPKHLITATGQRVTLRCSPRSGDLSVYWYQQSLDQGLQFLIQYYNGEERAKGNILERFSAQQFPDLHSELNLSSLELGDSALYFCASSVEAGRGTYNEQFFGPGTRLTVL.

This chain uses TRBV5-1 with TRBJ2-5, with 7 bases that match TRBD1. From germline, CDR1 is SGHRS and CDR2 YFSETQ. CDR3 length equals 18 residues. The V segment lost 0 bases and the J segment 1 base; nucleotides outside the gene matches: 12. In nucleotides, the CDR3 is TGCGCCAGCAGCTTGGCCTTCATAACAGGGGTATCCCAAGAGACCCAGTACTTC. Translating it yields CASSLAFITGVSQETQYF.

This clone was observed once. The rearrangement links TRBV7-9 to TRBJ1-1, with D perhaps matching TRBD1 (5 bases). Germline CDR1 and CDR2: SEHNR and FQNEAQ (reference sequence). V lost 7 bases to trimming and J lost 1 base, with 16 bases between them. This CDR3 is built from 15 residues. CDR3 coding DNA: TGTGCCAGCATCTTCTGGGGCTTTGAGAACACTGAAGCTTTCTTT. Protein product: CASIFWGFENTEAFF.

The chain couples TRBV28 to TRBJ2-2; 10 bases are a match to TRBD1. This CDR3 spans 14 amino acids. CDR1 and CDR2 from the germline V gene are MDHEN and SYDVKM. Losses at the gene ends were 9 bases for V and 5 bases for J; bases not matched to a gene: 6. CDR3 nucleotide sequence: TGTGCCAGTGAAGGACAGGGGGAGACCGGGGAGCTGTTTTTT. Encoded protein: CASEGQGETGELFF.

This sequence joins TRBV9 and TRBJ2-1; D perhaps matches TRBD2 (5 bases). The CDR3 spans 17 residues. V lost 4 bases, J lost 0 bases, and 17 bases lay in between. CDR1 is SGDLS and CDR2 is YYNGEE in the germline V gene. CDR3 DNA: TGTGCCAGCAGCCCAACCGCCGGAGGCCGCTCCTACAATGAGCAGTTCTTC. Amino acid sequence: CASSPTAGGRSYNEQFF.

The rearrangement joins TRBV7-8 to TRBJ1-1; 8 bases agree with TRBD1. CDR1 SGHVS and CDR2 FQNEAQ come from the germline V gene. Trimming cost V 4 bases and J 4 bases; bases outside gene matches: 8. CDR3 length: 15 residues. The CDR3: CASSSRQGLITEAFF. DNA for the CDR3: TGTGCCAGCAGCTCTCGACAGGGGCTGATCACTGAAGCTTTCTTT.

The CDR3 DNA sequence: TGTGCCAGCTCACTTGGGACAGTCCAAGAGACCCAGTACTTC. It yields the protein CASSLGTVQETQYF. The J gene is TRBJ2-5, the V gene TRBV18; 7 bases line up with TRBD1. The J segment lost 1 base and the V segment lost 4 bases, leaving 3 bases of the junction unmatched. CDR1 is KGHSH and CDR2 is LQKENI in the germline V gene. This CDR3 is built from 14 residues. Using reference TRBV18 and TRBJ2-5 for the parts outside the CDR3, the full variable domain is NAGVMQNPRHLVRRRGQEARLRCSPMKGHSHVYWYRQLPEEGLKFMVYLQKENIIDESGMPKERFSAEFPKEGPSILRIQQVVRGDSAAYFCASSLGTVQETQYFGPGTRLLVL.

J is TRBJ1-3 and V is TRBV14; D not resolved. Germline assignment: CDR1 SGHDN and CDR2 FVKESK. The germline V and J ends were trimmed by 1 base and 8 bases, with 6 bases remaining between them. This CDR3 comprises 12 residues. Here the CDR3 reads CASSQAGDTIYF. CDR3 DNA: TGTGCCAGCAGCCAAGCCGGTGACACCATATATTTT. The variable domain in full, completed from reference TRBV14 and TRBJ1-3, reads EAGVTQFPSHSVIEKGQTVTLRCDPISGHDNLYWYRRVMGKEIKFLLHFVKESKQDESGMPNNRFLAERTGGTYSTLKVQPAELEDSGVYFCASSQAGDTIYFGEGSWLTVV.

This clone is a singleton in its sample. V usage is TRBV20-1 and J usage is TRBJ1-1; no reliable D call. CDR1 is DFQATT and CDR2 is SNEGSKA in the germline V gene (reference sequence). The CDR3 is 11 amino acids. Between the trimmed V and J ends, which lost 4 bases and 6 bases, there was a span of 9 bases. The CDR3 region is CSANYGAEAFF. The CDR3 coding sequence is TGCAGTGCTAATTATGGCGCTGAAGCTTTCTTT.

The chain employs TRBV6-5 and TRBJ2-1; 8 bases are shared with TRBD2. This CDR3 has 13 amino acids. V was clipped by 6 bases and J by 6 bases; unmatched bases: 4. In germline, CDR1 is MNHEY, CDR2 SVGAGI. CDR3 sequence: CASRGLALNEQFF. The CDR3 bases are TGTGCCAGCAGAGGACTAGCCCTCAATGAGCAGTTCTTC.

The V call is TRBV7-6, the J call TRBJ2-7, with D perhaps matching TRBD1 (6 bases). The length of the CDR3 is 15 residues. CDR1 SGHVS and CDR2 FNYEAQ come from the germline V gene. Trimming removed 3 bases from V and 6 bases from J, with 18 bases in between. In DNA form, the CDR3 reads TGTGCCAGCAGCTTTCCCGGGACACGGGTAGCCGAGCAGTACTTC. It codes for CASSFPGTRVAEQYF.

V gene TRBV7-3 combines with J gene TRBJ1-2; D gene ambiguous. V gave up 2 bases and J gave up 2 bases, with 12 bases separating them. CDR3 length: 15 amino acids. CDR1 SGHTA and CDR2 FQGTGA come from the germline V gene. CDR3 sequence: CASSLGPGLNYGYTF. CDR3 in DNA: TGTGCCAGCAGCTTAGGACCGGGCCTCAACTATGGCTACACCTTC.

The rearrangement joins TRBV30 to TRBJ2-7; TRBD1 is a possible D gene (6 bases). V shed 2 bases and J shed 3 bases, with 14 bases lying between them. Germline loops: CDR1 GTSNPN, CDR2 SVGIG (reference sequence). This CDR3 has 14 amino acids. CDR3 DNA: TGTGCCTGGAGTAGGGGCCCAGGGGACTACGAGCAGTACTTC. Amino acids: CAWSRGPGDYEQYF.

V is TRBV2 and J is TRBJ2-2; 7 bases match TRBD1. J gave up 3 bases and V 8 bases, and 6 bases lay outside the gene matches. CDR3 length equals 14 residues. Germline assignment: CDR1 SNHLY and CDR2 FYNNEI. For the CDR3, the DNA is TGTGCCAGCTGTCGGACAGGTGACACCGGGGAGCTGTTTTTT. The encoded protein is CASCRTGDTGELFF.

The rearrangement links TRBV5-1 to TRBJ1-1, with a weak D call TRBD1 (5 bases). Trimming left V 4 bases short and J 1 base short, with 8 bases between. Germline CDR1 reads SGHRS; CDR2 reads YFSETQ. The length of the CDR3 is 13 residues. The CDR3 bases are TGCGCCAGCAGCCTGGGGGAGAACACTGAAGCTTTCTTT. Translation: CASSLGENTEAFF.

The chain couples TRBV2 to TRBJ1-3; perhaps TRBD1 as D (6 bases). V dropped 8 bases and J dropped 0 bases, with 20 bases sitting between them. This CDR3 has 17 residues. Germline V gene sequence: CDR1 SNHLY, CDR2 FYNNEI. As DNA, the CDR3 is TGTGCCAGCGATGGCAGGGGCCCCTCTAACTCTGGAAACACCATATATTTT. Its translation is CASDGRGPSNSGNTIYF.

This clone has only one observation. V and J are TRBV19 and TRBJ2-7, with D possibly called TRBD1 or TRBD2 (5 bases each). The CDR3 is 13 residues long. The germline V gene has CDR1 LNHDA and CDR2 SQIVND (reference sequence). Trimming took 5 bases from V and 2 from J, leaving 10 bases between them. The CDR3 spells CASSPGATYEQYF. In DNA, the CDR3 is TGTGCCAGTAGTCCCGGGGCTACCTACGAGCAGTACTTC.

This chain connects TRBV5-3 to TRBJ1-2, with a possible D match to TRBD1 (6 bases). TRBV5-3 is an open reading frame, and its role is uncertain. V lost 1 base to trimming and J lost 1 base, with 20 bases between them. The CDR3 is 18 residues long. The CDR3 DNA follows: TGTGCCAGAAGCTTGATAGGGGGTAAATCGGCAAGTAACTATGGCTACACCTTC. Protein: CARSLIGGKSASNYGYTF.